This TCR beta chain was documented in a study of CD8 T cells in ankylosing spondylitis. Overall study findings and caveats: Matched ankylosing spondylitis synovial fluid reportedly showed significant enrichment of disease-linked clones.

This clonotype occurred many times. Its antigen is still unknown. CDR1 and CDR2 from the germline V gene are DFQATT and SNEGSKA (reference sequence). V lost 3 bases, J lost 2 bases, and 6 bases lay in between. The CDR3 runs 12 residues. TCRdb analysed the 5' RACE reads with MiXCR anew, one entry per CDR3 protein. This sample has approximately 240,000 distinct CDR3 sequences; approximately 10% occur once, and the top ten carry approximately 2.5%. V and J are TRBV20-1 and TRBJ2-3, with D unresolved. Sequencing was carried out using blood, either unsorted or a sorted T cell fraction (not recorded which). The receptor was isolated from a male donor with ankylosing spondylitis or in good health (not recorded which). CDR3 region: CSASGSTDTQYF. In DNA form, the CDR3 reads TGCAGTGCTAGCGGGTCCACAGATACGCAGTATTTT.